This is a list of T cell receptor beta chains from one sample in a study of CD4+ T cells in melanoma. Assay: immunoSEQ multiplex PCR; the TCRdb copy retains only in-frame clones and omits some. The sample contains approximately 5,100 clones, about 65% of which appear only once. The sequenced sample consisted of cells from a culture (not recorded whether cultured in vitro). All receptors come from a human donor with melanoma. Both conserved end residues are part of each CDR3. A D gene is named only where the DNA matches it firmly. Clone size is shown for a subset of rows, as once, few, many or a class of expanded clone.

D gene | clone size | J gene | V gene | CDR3 protein | CDR3 DNA
- | few | TRBJ2-1 | TRBV6-5 | CASSYTLGSSYNEQFF | TGTGCCAGCAGTTACACGTTGGGGAGCTCCTACAATGAGCAGTTCTTC
TRBD2 | - | TRBJ2-3 | TRBV9 | CASSVERGLTDTQYF | TGTGCCAGCAGCGTAGAGCGGGGCCTAACAGATACGCAGTATTTT
- | - | TRBJ1-6 | TRBV6-5 | CASSLGLQGGSPLHF | TGTGCCAGCAGTTTGGGTCTACAGGGAGGTTCACCCCTCCACTTT
- | medium-sized | TRBJ2-5 | TRBV5-1 | CASSLAEETQYF | TGCGCCAGCAGCTTGGCGGAAGAGACCCAGTACTTC
TRBD1 | few | TRBJ1-6 | TRBV6-5 | CASRRQGSDSPLHF | TGTGCCAGCAGAAGACAGGGGTCGGATTCACCCCTCCACTTT
- | few | TRBJ2-3 | TRBV30 | CAWTGDTSTQYF | TGTGCCTGGACAGGGGACACAAGTACGCAGTATTTT
TRBD1 | - | TRBJ2-7 | TRBV7-2 | CASSPGTGGAYEQYF | TGTGCCAGCAGCCCTGGGACAGGTGGAGCGTACGAGCAGTACTTC
TRBD1 | - | TRBJ1-5 | TRBV19 | CASSITLLAGGQPQHF | TGTGCCAGTAGTATTACTCTGTTGGCAGGGGGTCAGCCCCAGCATTTT
- | - | TRBJ1-5 | TRBV6-5 | CASIISYSNQPQHF | TGTGCCAGCATCATCTCGTATAGCAATCAGCCCCAGCATTTT
- | - | TRBJ1-1 | TRBV5-4 | CASSWKGVAEAFF | TGTGCCAGCAGCTGGAAGGGAGTCGCTGAAGCTTTCTTT
- | medium-sized | TRBJ2-5 | TRBV7-8 | CASSLVLGNKETQYF | TGTGCCAGCAGCTTAGTGCTGGGGAACAAAGAGACCCAGTACTTC
- | - | TRBJ2-3 | TRBV4-1 | CASSQYPSAGPTDTQYF | TGCGCCAGCAGCCAATACCCAAGCGCGGGCCCCACAGATACGCAGTATTTT
TRBD1 | few | TRBJ2-7 | TRBV30 | CAWTGGYEQYF | TGTGCCTGGACAGGGGGCTACGAGCAGTACTTC
- | few | TRBJ1-1 | TRBV10-3 | CAISPDQTINTEAFF | TGTGCCATCAGCCCCGATCAAACCATCAACACTGAAGCTTTCTTT
TRBD1 | few | TRBJ2-2 | TRBV9 | CASSVAGGVDTGELFF | TGTGCCAGCAGCGTAGCAGGGGGCGTAGACACCGGGGAGCTGTTTTTT
TRBD2 | - | TRBJ2-7 | TRBV27 | CAKGTSDYEQYF | TGTGCCAAAGGGACTAGCGACTACGAGCAGTACTTC
TRBD2 | few | TRBJ2-1 | TRBV6-4 | CASSGRSLAGGYNEQFF | TGTGCCAGCAGTGGACGTAGCCTAGCGGGGGGGTACAATGAGCAGTTCTTC
TRBD2 | medium-sized | TRBJ2-2 | TRBV13 | CASNSGGAEAGELFF | TGTGCCAGCAACAGCGGGGGGGCCGAGGCCGGGGAGCTGTTTTTT
TRBD1 | - | TRBJ2-7 | TRBV6-5 | CASSNTGGGYEQYF | TGTGCCAGCAGTAATACAGGGGGCGGCTACGAGCAGTACTTC
TRBD1 | - | TRBJ1-6 | TRBV30 | CAWSVGQGTNSPLHF | TGTGCCTGGAGTGTTGGACAGGGGACCAATTCACCCCTCCACTTT
- | - | TRBJ1-1 | TRBV5-1 | CASSSGTEYTEAFF | TGCGCCAGCAGCTCCGGGACGGAATACACTGAAGCTTTCTTT
- | - | TRBJ1-2 | TRBV19 | CASSIIRQDLELYGYTF | TGTGCCAGTAGTATAATCCGACAGGACCTGGAACTGTATGGCTACACCTTC
- | few | TRBJ2-3 | TRBV11-2 | CASSLIGSSTDTQYF | TGTGCCAGCAGCTTAATTGGGTCCAGCACAGATACGCAGTATTTT
- | once | TRBJ1-5 | TRBV3-1/TRBV3-2 | CASSQAGLSQPQHF | TGTGCCAGCAGCCAAGCGGGTCTGAGTCAGCCCCAGCATTTT
- | - | TRBJ2-3 | TRBV6-5 | CASTPGTDTQYF | TGTGCCAGCACCCCGGGCACAGATACGCAGTATTTT
TRBD1 | - | TRBJ2-2 | TRBV4-2 | CASSPRGQLNTGELFF | TGTGCCAGCAGCCCAAGGGGACAGTTAAACACCGGGGAGCTGTTTTTT
TRBD1 | few | TRBJ1-3 | TRBV19 | CASSIDPPVQGVHSGNTIYF | TGTGCCAGTAGTATAGATCCCCCCGTACAGGGGGTCCACTCTGGAAACACCATATATTTT
- | - | TRBJ2-2 | TRBV7-9 | CASSENRRENTGELFF | TGTGCCAGCAGCGAAAATCGGCGAGAGAACACCGGGGAGCTGTTTTTT
- | - | TRBJ1-2 | TRBV4-3 | CASSQDRGGYGYTF | TGCGCCAGCAGCCAAGATCGCGGGGGATATGGCTACACCTTC
- | - | TRBJ2-7 | TRBV2 | CASSEGTVPWQYF | TGTGCCAGCAGCGAGGGGACGGTCCCCTGGCAGTACTTC
TRBD1 | once | TRBJ2-1 | TRBV4-1 | CASSRSTGAHYNEQFF | TGCGCCAGCAGCCGTTCCACAGGGGCCCACTACAATGAGCAGTTCTTC
- | many | TRBJ2-5 | TRBV7-9 | CASSPKSRLETQYF | TGTGCCAGCAGCCCTAAGAGTCGGCTAGAGACCCAGTACTTC
TRBD1 | - | TRBJ1-2 | TRBV5-1 | CASSLAPGGEGQGYTF | TGCGCCAGCAGCTTGGCCCCAGGGGGTGAAGGGCAAGGCTACACCTTC
- | medium-sized | TRBJ1-5 | TRBV7-9 | CASSLASAGRNQPQHF | TGTGCCAGCAGCTTAGCGTCGGCAGGGAGGAATCAGCCCCAGCATTTT
- | - | TRBJ1-2 | TRBV19 | CASSRAGGGYGYTF | TGTGCCAGTAGCCGGGCCGGGGGAGGCTATGGCTACACCTTC
TRBD1 | - | TRBJ2-5 | TRBV9 | CASSARQGAMGETQYF | TGTGCCAGCAGCGCCAGACAGGGGGCAATGGGGGAGACCCAGTACTTC